What follows describes a single T cell receptor (beta chain). Its antigen remains unknown. CD4+ cells and CD8+ cells were each obtained through positive magnetic bead selection, and their purity was assessed by flow cytometry. The CDR3 length is 15 residues. The ends lost 5 bases at V and 8 bases at J; junction bases unmatched: 9. CDR1 is SEHNR, CDR2 FQNEAQ, per germline (reference sequence). This sample was taken from a study of somatic mutations in cytotoxic T cells in rheumatoid arthritis. Study information: Each patient's diagnosis was followed right away by a blood draw (over 29 ml EDTA), before any treatment. Points from the study as a whole: The largest CD8+ clone made up over 20% of CD8+ cells in about an eighth of the 65 patients. Healthy controls did not share the age-linked increase in CD8+ clonality seen in rheumatoid arthritis patients.

Sequencing used immunoSEQ multiplex PCR; TCRdb keeps in-frame clones, though not all of them. In the table there are 23,000 or so clones, 70% to 90% of which are singletons. V usage is TRBV7-9 and J usage is TRBJ1-2; 12 bases fit TRBD1. The clonotype originates from an adult with rheumatoid arthritis. The sequenced material came from CD8+ T cells sorted from blood. CDR3: CASSPGTGGVHGYTF. Here the CDR3 DNA reads TGTGCCAGCAGCCCTGGGACAGGGGGCGTACACGGCTACACCTTC.